These 21 T cell receptor beta chains were sequenced from one sample in a study of blood T cell repertoires in COVID-19. Sequenced by immunoSEQ multiplex PCR; TCRdb stores in-frame clones only, minus some. Among 170,000 or so clones listed, more than 85% were seen once. Sequencing was done on a sample of peripheral blood. Receptor source: a man aged 40-49 years with active or convalescent COVID-19.

A few counts support this clone. The chain joins TRBV5-1 to TRBJ1-6; D gene unclear. The V end was cut by 5 bases, the J end by 5 bases, with 8 bases between. Germline V gene data show CDR1 as SGHRS and CDR2 as YFSETQ. The CDR3 covers 13 residues. DNA for the CDR3: TGCGCCAGCAGTGTCGGAGATAATTCACCCCTCCACTTT. The encoded protein is CASSVGDNSPLHF.

This chain joins TRBV12-3 or TRBV12-4 and TRBJ2-2; D is uncertain. Trimming removed 3 bases from V and 4 bases from J, with 6 bases in between. The CDR3 extends over 13 amino acids. The CDR3 DNA sequence: TGTGCCAGCAGTTTCTGGAGCACCGGGGAGCTGTTTTTT. It encodes CASSFWSTGELFF.

Only one count was recorded for this clone. The chain links TRBV7-2 to TRBJ1-2; TRBD1 matches at 7 bases. V lost 5 bases, J lost 0 bases, and 12 bases stayed unmatched. The CDR3 totals 17 residues. Germline CDR1 reads SGHTA; CDR2 reads FQGNSA. CDR3 loop: CASSPRTGPRANYGYTF. CDR3 coding DNA: TGTGCCAGCAGCCCCCGGACAGGTCCACGGGCTAACTATGGCTACACCTTC. The full variable domain, rest sourced from reference TRBV7-2 and TRBJ1-2, is GAGVSQSPSNKVTEKGKDVELRCDPISGHTALYWYRQSLGQGLEFLIYFQGNSAPDKSGLPSDRFSAERTGGSVSTLTIQRTQQEDSAVYLCASSPRTGPRANYGYTFGSGTRLTVV.

The chain links TRBV12-3 or TRBV12-4 to TRBJ1-1, with unresolved D. V was cut by 1 base and J by 11 bases, with 14 bases left in between. This CDR3 has 13 amino acids. For the CDR3, the DNA is TGTGCCAGCAGTTTAGGGGGAGGGAGCTCGGCTTTCTTT. It yields the protein CASSLGGGSSAFF.

This clone was counted once. V gene TRBV4-1 combines with J gene TRBJ2-2; 7 bases agree with TRBD1. V gave up 3 bases and J gave up 4 bases; unmatched junction bases: 5. Germline-derived CDR1 and CDR2 are MGHRA and YSYEKL. This CDR3 is 15 amino acids long. In DNA form, the CDR3 reads TGCGCCAGCAGCCATGGACAGGTTCTCACCGGGGAGCTGTTTTTT. It yields the protein CASSHGQVLTGELFF.

V gene TRBV7-9 combines with J gene TRBJ1-3; 11 bases agree with TRBD1. V gave up 2 bases and J gave up 0 bases; unmatched junction bases: 3. CDR3 length: 17 amino acids. Germline V gene data show CDR1 as SEHNR and CDR2 as FQNEAQ (reference sequence). CDR3 sequence reads: CASSLWDRGGSGNTIYF. For the CDR3, the DNA is TGTGCCAGCAGCTTATGGGACAGGGGGGGCTCTGGAAACACCATATATTTT. The full variable domain, with the rest looked up from reference TRBV7-9 and TRBJ1-3, is DTGVSQNPRHKITKRGQNVTFRCDPISEHNRLYWYRQTLGQGPEFLTYFQNEAQLEKSRLLSDRFSAERPKGSFSTLEIQRTEQGDSAMYLCASSLWDRGGSGNTIYFGEGSWLTVV.

The V call is TRBV9, the J call TRBJ2-1; D is uncertain. Germline V lookup: CDR1 SGDLS, CDR2 YYNGEE. V lost 3 bases and J lost 8, with 9 bases in between. The CDR3 covers 12 residues. In nucleotides, the CDR3 is TGTGCCAGCAGCGGCCTGCGTGATGAGCAGTTCTTC. Translation: CASSGLRDEQFF.

The gene calls are TRBV18 and TRBJ2-5, with 9 bases aligning to TRBD1. With V trimmed by 5 bases and J by 3 bases, 7 bases remained unmatched. CDR1 is KGHSH and CDR2 is LQKENI in the germline V gene. This CDR3 has 15 amino acids. CDR3 residues: CASSAYRDREETQYF. The CDR3 region has the DNA TGTGCCAGCTCAGCCTACCGGGACAGGGAAGAGACCCAGTACTTC.

This clone has a single count. V is TRBV7-3 and J is TRBJ1-1, with 9 bases fitting TRBD1. The CDR3 runs 14 residues. Germline CDR1 reads SGHTA; CDR2 reads FQGTGA. V dropped 0 bases and J dropped 7; count of bases not matched to a gene: 3. The CDR3 region is CASSLTGTGHEAFF. The CDR3 DNA is TGTGCCAGCAGCTTAACGGGGACAGGGCATGAAGCTTTCTTT.

V gene TRBV19 combines with J gene TRBJ2-6; weak D call: TRBD1 (7 bases). V lost 7 bases and J 3 bases, leaving 22 bases between the germline ends. The CDR3 covers 18 residues. CDR1 and CDR2 (germline): LNHDA, SQIVND (reference sequence). Here the CDR3 DNA reads TGTGCCAGTATCTCAGGGGGGTACGAAATAGGTGGGGCCAACGTCCTGACTTTC. Translation: CASISGGYEIGGANVLTF.

In regard to this clone: Germline is not matched at one junction end, which may reflect a read error. The chain has TRBV15 and TRBJ2-1, with 8 nucleotides matching TRBD2. Germline assignment: CDR1 LNHNV and CDR2 YYDKDF (reference sequence). CDR3 length: 17 amino acids. CDR3 amino acids: CATSRDLLGGAYNEQFF. The CDR3 nucleotides are TGTGCCACCAGCAGAGATCTCCTCGGGGGGGCCTATAATGAGCAGTTCTTC.

The V and J genes are TRBV10-3 and TRBJ2-5; 12 nucleotides match TRBD1. There are 16 residues in the CDR3. V shed 3 bases, J shed 5 bases, and the junction held 7 bases outside the gene matches. Germline V gives CDR1 ENHRY, CDR2 SYGVKD. The CDR3 reads CAISDPGTGGLETQYF. CDR3 coding DNA: TGTGCCATCAGTGACCCGGGGACAGGGGGCTTGGAGACCCAGTACTTC.

The CDR3 DNA reads as TGTGCCAGCAGCTTGGACAGAGGCGAGCAGTACTTC. Its translation: CASSLDRGEQYF. This chain connects TRBV7-3 to TRBJ2-7; D possibly corresponds to TRBD1 (6 bases). The germline V gene encodes CDR1 SGHTA and CDR2 FQGTGA. Trimming took off 3 bases at V and 6 bases at J, with 9 bases between the two ends. The CDR3 runs to 12 residues.

Here the CDR3 reads CASNPQGVETQYF. The DNA for the CDR3 is TGTGCCAGTAACCCACAGGGGGTAGAGACCCAGTACTTC. V usage is TRBV19 and J usage is TRBJ2-5; 8 bases are shared with TRBD1. The CDR3 contains 13 residues. V was pared by 7 bases and J by 4 bases, with 5 bases of the junction left unmatched. In germline, CDR1 is LNHDA, CDR2 SQIVND (reference sequence).

The chain is built from TRBV7-9 and TRBJ1-6, with 7 bases fitting TRBD1. Germline V gene sequence: CDR1 SEHNR, CDR2 FQNEAQ (reference sequence). The CDR3 spans 14 residues. V gave up 5 bases and J gave up 5 bases; unmatched junction bases: 3. The CDR3: CASSPTGNNSPLHF. CDR3 nucleotide sequence: TGTGCCAGCAGCCCGACAGGGAATAATTCACCCCTCCACTTT. The variable domain in full, completed from reference TRBV7-9 and TRBJ1-6, reads DTGVSQNPRHKITKRGQNVTFRCDPISEHNRLYWYRQTLGQGPEFLTYFQNEAQLEKSRLLSDRFSAERPKGSFSTLEIQRTEQGDSAMYLCASSPTGNNSPLHFGNGTRLTVT.

To note about this clone: The sample carries other DNA sequences with the same CDR3. The chain employs TRBV12-3 or TRBV12-4 and TRBJ2-7, with D perhaps TRBD1 (6 bases). CDR3 length: 12 residues. The ends were cut back, 6 bases at V and 4 bases at J, with 10 bases in the middle. CDR3 nucleotide sequence: TGTGCCAGCAGCCCGGGACAATACGAGCAGTACTTC. This translates into CASSPGQYEQYF.

This sequence joins TRBV20-1 and TRBJ1-5; 9 positions match TRBD1. Germline V gene data show CDR1 as DFQATT and CDR2 as SNEGSKA (reference sequence). The CDR3 has 19 residues. The V and J ends lost 3 bases and 0 bases, in that order; junction bases with no gene match: 15. CDR3 loop: CSASLVWGQGSYSNQPQHF. In nucleotides, the CDR3 is TGCAGTGCTAGTTTAGTTTGGGGACAGGGCTCTTATAGCAATCAGCCCCAGCATTTT.

The V and J genes are TRBV29-1 and TRBJ2-3; D is perhaps TRBD2 (6 bases). This CDR3 spans 12 amino acids. Germline CDR1 reads SQVTM; CDR2 reads ANQGSEA. Trimming shortened V by 6 bases and J by 5 bases, and 12 bases separated the two germline ends. CDR3: CSVGDGGDTQYF. The DNA for the CDR3 is TGCAGCGTGGGGGACGGGGGAGATACGCAGTATTTT.

The V call is TRBV2, the J call TRBJ1-1, with D unclear. Trimming pared 0 bases from V and 4 bases from J, leaving 6 bases between. Germline V gene sequence: CDR1 SNHLY, CDR2 FYNNEI. CDR3 size: 13 residues. The CDR3 nucleotides are TGTGCCAGCAGTGAAGCGGAGGGCACTGAAGCTTTCTTT. Translation gives CASSEAEGTEAFF. Looking up the rest from reference TRBV2 and TRBJ1-1 gives the full variable domain: EPEVTQTPSHQVTQMGQEVILRCVPISNHLYFYWYRQILGQKVEFLVSFYNNEISEKSEIFDDQFSVERPDGSNFTLKIRSTKLEDSAMYFCASSEAEGTEAFFGQGTRLTVV.

The rearrangement uses TRBV19 and TRBJ2-1; TRBD1 agrees at 8 bases. The V and J ends lost 3 bases and 7 bases, in that order; junction bases with no gene match: 5. Germline loops: CDR1 LNHDA, CDR2 SQIVND (reference sequence). This CDR3 is built from 14 residues. CDR3 amino acids: CASSMDRVGNEQFF. CDR3 nucleotides: TGTGCCAGTAGTATGGACAGGGTGGGGAATGAGCAGTTCTTC.

This sequence joins TRBV7-6 and TRBJ1-2; 7 nucleotides line up with TRBD1. The CDR3 has 15 amino acids. V was clipped by 5 bases and J by 6 bases; unmatched bases: 12. The V gene's germline CDR1 is SGHVS and CDR2 FNYEAQ. CDR3 DNA sequence: TGTGCCAGCAGCGAGAGACAGGGCGTAAATCATGGCTACACCTTC. This codes for CASSERQGVNHGYTF. Drawing the rest from reference TRBV7-6 and TRBJ1-2, the complete variable domain is GAGVSQSPRYKVTKRGQDVALRCDPISGHVSLYWYRQALGQGPEFLTYFNYEAQQDKSGLPNDRFSAERPEGSISTLTIQRTEQRDSAMYRCASSERQGVNHGYTFGSGTRLTVV.